Following are 6 T cell receptor beta chains from one sample sequenced in a study of blood T cell repertoires in COVID-19. The method was immunoSEQ multiplex PCR; TCRdb's version includes in-frame clones alone and lacks a portion of them. The sample includes approximately 210,000 clones, around 80% of them seen just once. Sequenced sample: PBMCs or T cells enriched from blood (not recorded which). These receptors all stem from a woman in her forties or fifties with acute COVID-19.

J is TRBJ2-4 and V is TRBV2; 10 nucleotides match TRBD1. V dropped 6 bases and J dropped 6; count of bases not matched to a gene: 11. CDR1 is SNHLY and CDR2 is FYNNEI in the germline V gene. There are 16 residues in the CDR3. In DNA form, the CDR3 reads TGTGCCAGCAGGGAACGGACAGGGGGTGTTGGAAACATTCAGTACTTC. Its translation: CASRERTGGVGNIQYF.

The chain has TRBV19 and TRBJ1-1; D is undetermined. Between the trimmed V and J ends, which lost 8 bases and 1 base, there was a span of 11 bases. CDR3 length: 13 amino acids. Germline V gene data show CDR1 as LNHDA and CDR2 as SQIVND (reference sequence). CDR3 region: CASSDAGNTEAFF. The CDR3 nucleotides are TGTGCCAGTTCCGACGCGGGGAACACTGAAGCTTTCTTT.

Here the CDR3 reads CASSLWGSTIYF. The CDR3 region has the DNA TGTGCCAGCAGTTTATGGGGCAGCACCATATATTTT. V usage is TRBV28 and J usage is TRBJ1-3, with D uncertain. This CDR3 is built from 12 residues. The ends were cut back, 0 bases at V and 9 bases at J, with 6 bases in the middle. Germline V lookup: CDR1 MDHEN, CDR2 SYDVKM.

This clone was seen once. The rearrangement links TRBV7-8 to TRBJ1-6; a possible D gene is TRBD1 (6 bases). V lost 2 bases, J lost 2 bases, and 13 bases lay in between. Germline V lookup: CDR1 SGHVS, CDR2 FQNEAQ. The CDR3 totals 17 residues. CDR3 loop: CASSLSITGTYNSPLHF. The CDR3 coding sequence is TGTGCCAGCAGCTTATCCATAACAGGGACCTATAATTCACCCCTCCACTTT.

A single count supports this clone. This sequence joins TRBV14 and TRBJ2-5; D may be TRBD2 (5 bases). The CDR3 is 15 residues long. V shed 1 base and J shed 5 bases, with 14 bases lying between them. CDR1 and CDR2 from the germline V gene are SGHDN and FVKESK. CDR3 residues: CASSQVRGGEETQYF. DNA for the CDR3: TGTGCCAGCAGCCAAGTTCGGGGTGGCGAGGAGACCCAGTACTTC.

CDR3 protein: CASVSSGGAGDTQYF. CDR3 in DNA: TGTGCCAGCGTTAGTAGCGGGGGGGCGGGTGATACGCAGTATTTT. This chain connects TRBV3-1 (or the pseudogene TRBV3-2) to TRBJ2-3; 11 nucleotides line up with TRBD2. Trimming took 8 bases from V and 6 from J; bases not matched to a gene: 10. Germline CDR1 LGHDT, CDR2 YNNKEL (reference sequence). The length of the CDR3 is 15 residues.